Detailed here is one T cell receptor (beta chain). The antigen is undetermined. Researchers made TCR beta libraries by using iRepertoire HTBI primers and running Arm-PCR on CDR3 regions. Per the study methods: Detected in the samples were just over 60 TRBV and 15 or so TRBJ segments. TCRdb recomputed calls from the multiplex PCR reads with MiXCR, one row per CDR3 protein. The V and J calls come from TCRdb's annotation, not from the publication. The table records 400,000 to 500,000 distinct CDR3 sequences, 14% to 15% of them present only once. The time point is: newly diagnosed GD, antithyroid drugs for less than 3 months. Researchers made the TCR library from RNA that was extracted from PBMCs. The junction had 0 bases not matched to a gene; V was cut back by 0 bases and J by 0 bases. Germline V gene sequence: CDR1 SGDLS, CDR2 YYNGEE. CDR3 length: 15 residues. The data belong to a study of regulatory T cells in long-lasting Graves disease. Study information: Those Graves' patients who were newly diagnosed had been on antithyroid drugs under 3 months.

General observations from the study: The study found lower TCR diversity in persistent Graves' patients than in newly diagnosed ones.

The sample was also linked to a second study, of T cells in Graves' hyperthyroidism and ophthalmopathy.

V and J are TRBV9 and TRBJ2-1; 7 nucleotides line up with TRBD1. The TCR sequence derives from a woman in her thirties with Graves disease. The source material was peripheral blood mononuclear cells (PBMCs), sampled at new diagnosis, from a patient treated with antithyroid drugs. DNA for the CDR3: TGTGCCAGCAGCGTAGGGGACAGCTCCTACAATGAGCAGTTCTTC. Translated: CASSVGDSSYNEQFF. The whole variable domain, filled in from reference TRBV9 and TRBJ2-1, reads DSGVTQTPKHLITATGQRVTLRCSPRSGDLSVYWYQQSLDQGLQFLIQYYNGEERAKGNILERFSAQQFPDLHSELNLSSLELGDSALYFCASSVGDSSYNEQFFGPGTRLTVL.